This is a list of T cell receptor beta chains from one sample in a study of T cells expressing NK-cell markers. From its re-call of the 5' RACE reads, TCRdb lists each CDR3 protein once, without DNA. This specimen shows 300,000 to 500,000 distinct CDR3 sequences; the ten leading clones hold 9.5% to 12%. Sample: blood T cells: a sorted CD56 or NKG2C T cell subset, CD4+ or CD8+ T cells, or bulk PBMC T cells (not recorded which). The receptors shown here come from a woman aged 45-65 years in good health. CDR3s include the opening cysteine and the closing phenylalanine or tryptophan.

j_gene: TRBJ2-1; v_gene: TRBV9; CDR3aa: CASSVGLPRGGYNEQFF
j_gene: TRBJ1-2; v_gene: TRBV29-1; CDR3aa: CSVGTGSEGYTF
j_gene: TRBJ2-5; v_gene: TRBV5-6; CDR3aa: CASRRGTSAQETQYF
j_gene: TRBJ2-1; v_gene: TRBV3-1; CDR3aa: CASSQVGEQFF
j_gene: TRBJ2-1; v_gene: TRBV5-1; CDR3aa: CASSLATGGEQFF
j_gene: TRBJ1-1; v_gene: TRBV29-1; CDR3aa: CSSAAKPNTEAFF
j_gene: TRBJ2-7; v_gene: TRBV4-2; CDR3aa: CASKGDSSYEQYF
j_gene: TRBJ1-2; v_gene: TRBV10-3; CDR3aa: CAISERGASLDYTF
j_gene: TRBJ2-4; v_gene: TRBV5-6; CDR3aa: CASSLGGVHQNIQYF
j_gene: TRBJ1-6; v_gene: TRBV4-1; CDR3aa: CASSQERDMNNSPLHF
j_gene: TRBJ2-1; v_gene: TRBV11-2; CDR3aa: CASERLAGGYNEQFF
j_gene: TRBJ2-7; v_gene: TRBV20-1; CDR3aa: CSAKNSGGSPYEQYF
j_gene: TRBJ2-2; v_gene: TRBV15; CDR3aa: CATSSIRGNTGELFF
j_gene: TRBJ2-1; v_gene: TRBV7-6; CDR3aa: CASSLEGGGNSYNEQFF
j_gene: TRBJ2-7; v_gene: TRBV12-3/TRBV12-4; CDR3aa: CASSYEVEYEQYF
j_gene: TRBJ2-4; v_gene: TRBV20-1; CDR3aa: CSAVRVGKNIQYF
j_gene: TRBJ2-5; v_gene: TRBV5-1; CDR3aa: CASSEDNLRETQYF
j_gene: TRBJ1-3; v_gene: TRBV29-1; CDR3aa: CSVRHGNTIYF
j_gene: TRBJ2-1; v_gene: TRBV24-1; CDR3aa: CATSEPDRGWDEQFF
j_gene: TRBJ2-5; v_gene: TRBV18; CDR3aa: CASSRPRGGGETQYF
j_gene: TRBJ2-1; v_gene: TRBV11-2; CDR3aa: CASSLAPTGIINKNEQFF
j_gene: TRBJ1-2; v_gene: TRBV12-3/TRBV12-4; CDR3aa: CASSAHSLYGYTF
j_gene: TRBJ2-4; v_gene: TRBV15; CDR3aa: CATSRERAGIQYF
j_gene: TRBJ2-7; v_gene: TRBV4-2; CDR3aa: CASSLLGDWSYEQYF
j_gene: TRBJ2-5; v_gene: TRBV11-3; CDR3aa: CASSPGLAGGTQYF
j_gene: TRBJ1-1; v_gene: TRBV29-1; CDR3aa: CSVAGGVGNTEAFF
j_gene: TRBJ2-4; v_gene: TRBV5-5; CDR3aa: CASSPGVAKNIQYF
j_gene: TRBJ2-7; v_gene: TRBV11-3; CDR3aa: CASSLGGTGPYEQYF
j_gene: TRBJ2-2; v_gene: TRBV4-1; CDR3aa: CASSPPSSDRDTGELFF
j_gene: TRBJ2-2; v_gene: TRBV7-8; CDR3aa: CASSRSSGIIGTGELFF
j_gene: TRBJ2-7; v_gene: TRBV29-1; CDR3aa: CSVDLGQGYEQYF
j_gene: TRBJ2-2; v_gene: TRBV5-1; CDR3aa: CASSTGLAGFSVGELFF
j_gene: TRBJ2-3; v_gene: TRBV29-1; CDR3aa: CSVGQGALADTQYF
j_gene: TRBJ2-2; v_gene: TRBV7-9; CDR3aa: CASTRTGNTGELFF
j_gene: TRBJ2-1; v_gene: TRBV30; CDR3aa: CAWRPAWRPYNEQFF
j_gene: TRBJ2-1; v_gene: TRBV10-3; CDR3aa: CASTTMRVSSPDNEQFF
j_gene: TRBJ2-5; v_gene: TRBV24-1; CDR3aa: CATSAYQGTGQETQYF
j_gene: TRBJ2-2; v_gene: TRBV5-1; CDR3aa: CASSYTDRDGTGELFF
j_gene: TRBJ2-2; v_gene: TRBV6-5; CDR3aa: CASGQGETGELFF
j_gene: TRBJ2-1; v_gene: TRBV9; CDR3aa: CASSVRIGLAEQFF
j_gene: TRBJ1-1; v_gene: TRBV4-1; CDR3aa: CASSHDTAGRYTEAFF
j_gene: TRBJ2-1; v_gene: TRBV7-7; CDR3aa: CASTLLAGGGHEQFF
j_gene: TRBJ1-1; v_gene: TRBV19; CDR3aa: CASSMGSGYDTEAFF
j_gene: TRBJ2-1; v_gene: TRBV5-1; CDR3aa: CASSLGIGSLVDEQFF
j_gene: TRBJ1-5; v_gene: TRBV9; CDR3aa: CASSEHGSNQPQHF
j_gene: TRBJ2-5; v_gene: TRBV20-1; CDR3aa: CSAGQPETQYF
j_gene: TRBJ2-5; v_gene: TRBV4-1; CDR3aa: CASSQSSGQGSKTQYF
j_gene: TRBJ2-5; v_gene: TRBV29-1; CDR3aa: CSVSQRPEETQYF
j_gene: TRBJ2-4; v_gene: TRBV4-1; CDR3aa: CASSESTKNIQYF
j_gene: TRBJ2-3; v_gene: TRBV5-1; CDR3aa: CASSLESRGLAGTDTQYF
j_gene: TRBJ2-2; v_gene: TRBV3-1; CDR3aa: CASSQAQGELFF
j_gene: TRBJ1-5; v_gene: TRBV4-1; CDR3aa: CASSQDWQTNQPQHF
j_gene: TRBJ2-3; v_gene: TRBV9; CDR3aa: CASSLSGRRTDTQYF
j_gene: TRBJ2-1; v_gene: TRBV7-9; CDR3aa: CASSLASGSSGKQFF